This T cell receptor beta chain was identified in a study of CD8 T cells in Susac syndrome. Overall study findings and caveats: In Susac syndrome, the CD4+ T cell repertoires did not show clonal expansion.

Sequencing of TCR beta was undertaken in CD8+ and CD4+ T cells derived from blood. Bulk CD8+ and CD4+ cells came from magnetic negative isolation; CD8+ TEMRA by FACS. This clonotype is a singleton in its sample. Antigen unknown. CDR1 SGHDT and CDR2 YYEEEE come from the germline V gene. This CDR3 is built from 15 residues. The J segment lost 1 base and the V segment lost 1 base, leaving 2 bases of the junction unmatched. RNA, at about 0.45 to 1 ug, was reverse transcribed with random hexamers. TCR beta CDR3 was amplified by immunoSEQ covering 54 Vbeta and 13 Jbeta. A single record per CDR3 protein comes from TCRdb applying MiXCR to the immunoSEQ multiplex PCR reads. The sample yields more than 110,000 distinct CDR3 sequences, 95% seen once.

The rearrangement links TRBV5-6 to TRBJ1-5; 7 bases align to TRBD1. This sequence was found in a human donor with Susac syndrome. The material sequenced was CD4+ T cells from PBMCs. The DNA for the CDR3 is TGTGCCAGCAGCTTGACAGGGGTGAGCAATCAGCCCCAGCATTTT. It yields the protein CASSLTGVSNQPQHF.